This TCR beta chain appears in the sequencing data of a study of cytomegalovirus exposure and HLA in healthy donors. Study-wide results and limits: Reportedly, diagnosis of cytomegalovirus status by the classifier showed high specificity and sensitivity. Most TCR sequences were seen very rarely across donors, but some public TCRs occurred in many. The authors enumerated some 160 TCR beta chains as linked to cytomegalovirus.

This CDR3 region has 17 residues. The V end lost 4 bases, the J end lost 0 bases, and 14 bases lay between the germline ends. CDR1 and CDR2 from the germline V gene are SGDLS and YYNGEE. This clone was seen a handful of times. The antigen is not known. The PCR contained 60 Vbeta and 13 Jbeta primers. Original methodology: In a later analysis, the count reached 82 million or so unique TCR beta chains, with roughly 12 million shared. Method: immunoSEQ multiplex PCR; TCRdb's copy keeps in-frame clones and lacks some. V, J and clone size are taken as reported in that table, and D and trimming were inferred from the DNA itself. The repertoire has under 300,000 clones, roughly 70% of them found once; the top ten carry approximately 2.3%.

V gene TRBV9 combines with J gene TRBJ1-6; TRBD1 might be the D (6 bases). Material: PBMCs. This TCR came from a female donor in good health and CMV-seronegative. DNA of the CDR3: TGTGCCAGCAGCTTAAGGGACATTGGCTCCTATAATTCACCCCTCCACTTT. It yields the protein CASSLRDIGSYNSPLHF.